This TCR beta chain was documented in a study of cytomegalovirus exposure and HLA in healthy donors. On this clone itself: The antigen is not known.

Broader study findings: Subsequent analysis showed first-cohort TCR clusters tending to co-occur in about 110 validation repertoires. There were some public TCRs occurring in many donors, but most TCR sequences were rare. Investigators reported around 150 TCR beta chains as tied to cytomegalovirus.

In germline, CDR1 is SQVTM, CDR2 ANQGSEA. Trimming removed 2 bases at V and 5 bases at J, with 9 bases between. This CDR3 has 12 amino acids. Produced via immunoSEQ multiplex PCR; TCRdb's table is partial and in-frame only. Of about 60,000 clones in the sample, just over 90% were seen once. The sequenced sample consisted of PBMCs. The TCR originated in a woman younger than 35 in good health and CMV-seronegative. This chain links TRBV29-1 with TRBJ2-5, with TRBD1 as a possible D gene (6 bases). The CDR3 DNA reads TGCAGCGTTGAAAGGCAGGGGGAGACCCAGTACTTC. Translation: CSVERQGETQYF.